Sequencing of this T cell receptor (beta chain) was carried out in a study of control samples from healthy donors and cancer patients (dated by TCRdb to the early 2020s). A word on this clone: It has no known antigen specificity. No clone much larger than this one lies a single base away; base qualities are absent.

To prepare the library, the immunoSEQ multiplex PCR assay was applied. Imported from immuneACCESS, the table was reduced by TCRdb to in-frame sequences with V and J called. These copies leave out some clones; in studies compared against another copy, an unresolved V gene accounts for under half, and the cause of the remainder is not known. This sample lists some 37,000 clones; around nine tenths were detected once. Of the sample, around 3.9% is held by the ten largest clones. Reading from cysteine to phenylalanine, the CDR3 counts 12 amino acids. The only DNA kept is the CDR3, 36 bases in frame from the first base. V loses 8 bases, J loses 6 bases, and the germline ends lie 11 bases apart. The germline V gene provides CDR1 MDHEN and CDR2 SYDVKM.

Sequenced input: blood. Here the chain combines TRBV28 and TRBJ1-5; TRBD1 is perhaps the D gene, given 6 matching bases. The sequence derives from a woman aged 45-59 years in good health. The CDR3 protein is CASLKQGQPQHF. The sequence in DNA is TGTGCCAGCCTTAAACAGGGTCAGCCCCAGCATTTT.